Detailed here is one TCR beta chain. The data originate from a study of blood T cell repertoires in COVID-19. In the study overall: The samples span acute and convalescent COVID-19 from the United States, Italy and Spain. In each case, the material was cDNA or gDNA derived from T cells, B-cell-depleted T cells, or PBMCs.

Per the germline V gene, CDR1 is LNHDA and CDR2 is SQIVND (reference sequence). There are 13 residues in the CDR3. V shed 9 bases and J shed 6 bases, with 14 bases lying between them. Seattle enrolled patients during active infection and tracked them longitudinally. Per the original methods: Reference gene primers were amplified, and this amplification served to estimate nucleated cell counts. The method was immunoSEQ multiplex PCR; TCRdb's version includes in-frame clones alone and lacks a portion of them. Clone size and the V and J calls come from that table; the DNA yielded D and trimming. The sample includes a few hundred thousand clones, 75% to 90% of them seen just once.

The origin of this receptor is a woman in her 30s with COVID-19, enrolled during active disease. The sample consisted of peripheral blood. The V call is TRBV19, the J call TRBJ1-4, with D possibly TRBD1 on 5 matching bases. The CDR3 DNA follows: TGTGCCAGCAGCAGGGATATGGATGAAAAACTGTTTTTT. Translating it yields CASSRDMDEKLFF.